This is a list of T cell receptor beta chains from one sample in a study of OX40 agonist ivuxolimab in advanced cancers. The protocol was immunoSEQ multiplex PCR, while the TCRdb copy is restricted to in-frame clones and leaves out a portion. The data hold 45,000 to 65,000 clones, with nearly 90% observed a single time. Specimen: CD4+ or CD8+ T cells sorted from blood, collected in a trial of the OX40 agonist ivuxolimab. The receptors derive from an adult with an advanced solid tumor such as melanoma, head and neck, liver or kidney cancer. CDR3s include the opening cysteine and the closing phenylalanine or tryptophan. The order of the fields is CDR3 length, clone size, J gene, V gene, CDR3 protein. Rows give clone size only sometimes, using once, few, many, or a class for an expanded clone.

11	-	TRBJ1-1	TRBV28	CASSWGSEAFF
15	-	TRBJ2-1	TRBV28	CASSPLTGGYNEQFF
16	-	TRBJ2-3	TRBV18	CASSPQRGGLPDTQYF
16	-	TRBJ2-5	TRBV13	CASSRKGRGYQETQYF
15	-	TRBJ2-2	TRBV7-9	CASSSTGGDTGELFF
18	-	TRBJ2-1	TRBV4-1	CASSHGPLGGVTGNEQFF
16	once	TRBJ1-1	TRBV15	CATSRGTQGLNTEAFF
15	-	TRBJ1-1	TRBV7-3	CASSLWDRGDTEAFF
16	once	TRBJ2-2	TRBV9	CASSAPGQGVTGELFF
14	-	TRBJ1-1	TRBV27	CASSFVGSPTEAFF
16	-	TRBJ1-5	TRBV5-1	CASSPSDRDSNQPQHF
15	-	TRBJ2-3	TRBV5-6	CASSLEGGGGDTQYF
21	-	TRBJ2-3	TRBV5-1	CASSLRAQGLAGGGSTDTQYF
14	-	TRBJ1-5	TRBV7-9	CASSLGQGDQPQHF
13	once	TRBJ1-2	TRBV13	CASSLAVDSGYTF
14	-	TRBJ2-3	TRBV19	CASSIQGLADTQYF
14	-	TRBJ1-2	TRBV15	CATSRDRGPDGYTF
13	-	TRBJ1-1	TRBV7-9	CASSYDMNTEAFF
15	-	TRBJ2-2	TRBV7-9	CASPTEGARTGELFF
15	-	TRBJ2-7	TRBV6-5	CASSYSFGGSYEQYF
16	-	TRBJ2-1	TRBV7-3	CASSPHMWKSYNEQFF
14	-	TRBJ2-1	TRBV4-3	CASSQDLVLGEQFF
14	once	TRBJ2-2	TRBV5-1	CASSQVGVSGELFF
15	-	TRBJ2-3	TRBV9	CASSVEYGVTDTQYF
15	few	TRBJ2-1	TRBV11-2	CASSLGGQLYNEQFF
19	-	TRBJ2-3	TRBV5-1	CASSSGQGGWPGGTDTQYF
13	-	TRBJ2-5	TRBV13	CASSSQGQETQYF
14	-	TRBJ2-2	TRBV7-2	CASSLPGATGELFF
13	-	TRBJ2-5	TRBV6-6	CASSTTGWETQYF
15	-	TRBJ1-3	TRBV6-1	CASSEQPSSGNTIYF
15	-	TRBJ1-6	TRBV10-2	CASSEYADYNSPLHF
16	few	TRBJ2-3	TRBV19	CASSTGLAGSTDTQYF
16	-	TRBJ2-2	TRBV5-4	CASSFLGATNTGELFF
12	once	TRBJ2-7	TRBV29-1	CSVGTGGYEQYF
13	-	TRBJ1-1	TRBV7-9	CASSSQGPPEAFF
15	-	TRBJ1-1	TRBV5-6	CASSPEAWANTEAFF
16	-	TRBJ1-2	TRBV27	CASSLGIDRGLRGYTF
15	-	TRBJ1-1	TRBV4-1	CASSRRQGVNTEAFF
15	-	TRBJ2-7	TRBV27	CASSLSGLGAYEQYF
13	-	TRBJ2-5	TRBV5-4	CASSFGPKGTQYF
15	-	TRBJ1-1	TRBV6-6	CASSYSKAANTEAFF
14	-	TRBJ1-1	TRBV19	CASSLPAVGPEAFF
15	-	TRBJ2-1	TRBV7-9	CASSSSGGPYNEQFF
15	-	TRBJ2-5	TRBV5-1	CASSLGGQGGETQYF
14	-	TRBJ2-7	TRBV5-6	CASSLEGGPYEQYF
15	-	TRBJ2-5	TRBV13	CASSLPGLAGETQYF
15	-	TRBJ2-1	TRBV27	CASSLGASSYNEQFF
11	medium-sized	TRBJ2-3	TRBV6-6	CACLRADTQYF
12	-	TRBJ2-7	TRBV27	CASRPQGFEQYF
11	many	TRBJ2-2	TRBV27	CASSKTGELFF